These T cell receptor beta chains were read from a single sample in a study of breast tumors, draining lymph nodes, adjacent tissues. TCRdb reprocessed the multiplex PCR reads with MiXCR, giving one entry per CDR3 protein. Of about 200,000 distinct CDR3 sequences listed, approximately 33% are singletons. Sequencing used axillary lymph node tissue. Every receptor here comes from a female donor with breast cancer. Some clones in this sample may be carry-over from other donors' samples. Each CDR3 is given with its conserved first and last residue. A D gene is named only where the DNA matches it firmly. Clone size, where shown, is once, few, many, or a class for clones that have expanded.

16	TRBJ2-3	few	TRBV28	TRBD1	CASRSIGTGRTDTQYF	TGTGCCAGCAGATCCATCGGGACAGGGAGGACAGATACGCAGTATTTT
16	TRBJ2-5	few	TRBV6-1	TRBD2	CASSQVSGGGKETQYF	TGTGCCAGCAGTCAGGTTAGCGGGGGGGGCAAAGAGACCCAGTACTTC
15	TRBJ2-7	NA	TRBV4-1	TRBD1	CTSSQATGGEYEQYF	TGCACCAGCAGCCAGGCGACAGGGGGCGAGTACGAGCAGTACTTC
14	TRBJ1-2	many	TRBV6-5	NA	CASSYSSGRAGYTF	TGTGCCAGCAGTTACTCTTCAGGAAGGGCTGGCTACACCTTC
11	TRBJ2-1	few	TRBV10-1	NA	CASSQRDEQFF	TGCGCCAGCTCACAAAGGGATGAGCAGTTCTTC
21	TRBJ2-7	many	TRBV6-5	TRBD2	CASSSVGTSTHHPTNPYEQYF	TGTGCCAGCAGTTCTGTTGGGACTAGCACGCACCACCCCACTAACCCCTACGAGCAGTACTTC
13	TRBJ2-3	many	TRBV30	NA	CAWSPQRGDTQYF	TGTGCCTGGAGTCCCCAACGTGGAGATACGCAGTATTTT
14	TRBJ1-1	NA	TRBV7-3	NA	CASSPTGGSTEAFF	TGTGCCAGCAGCCCGACAGGCGGGTCCACTGAAGCTTTCTTT
12	TRBJ1-2	NA	TRBV2	TRBD1	CASSEQGDGYTF	TGTGCCAGCAGTGAACAGGGGGATGGCTACACCTTC
16	TRBJ2-7	many	TRBV5-1	NA	CASSSRARGSSYEQYF	TGCGCCAGCAGCTCCCGAGCCAGGGGTTCTAGTTACGAGCAGTACTTC
15	TRBJ2-5	NA	TRBV6-1	NA	CAEWGARGYQETQYF	TGTGCCGAGTGGGGGGCGCGGGGCTACCAAGAGACCCAGTACTTC
15	TRBJ1-2	NA	TRBV2	NA	CASSLTLVANYGYTF	TGTGCCAGCAGCCTCACACTCGTCGCTAACTATGGCTACACCTTC
19	TRBJ2-2	many	TRBV12-3/TRBV12-4	NA	CASTPPVGGRVMTAGELFF	TGTGCCAGCACCCCCCCCGTCGGGGGCCGGGTGATGACGGCCGGGGAGCTGTTTTTT
15	TRBJ1-6	many	TRBV25-1	TRBD1	CASKQGARNNSPLHF	TGTGCCAGCAAGCAGGGGGCGCGGAATAATTCACCCCTCCACTTT
14	TRBJ1-3	many	TRBV20-1	NA	CSARDPSGGNTIYF	TGCAGTGCTAGAGATCCCTCTGGTGGAAACACCATATATTTT
15	TRBJ1-1	NA	TRBV7-9	TRBD1	CASSPQQGANTEAFF	TGTGCCAGCAGCCCCCAACAGGGGGCTAACACTGAAGCTTTCTTT
13	TRBJ1-5	NA	TRBV28	NA	CASSGPSNQPQHF	TGTGCCAGCAGTGGACCTAGCAATCAGCCCCAGCATTTT
13	TRBJ1-6	many	TRBV6-6	NA	CASSHSQNSPLHF	TGTGCCAGCAGTCACTCGCAGAATTCACCCCTCCACTTT
15	TRBJ2-5	NA	TRBV7-8	NA	CANSFLSLGGETQHF	TGTGCCAACAGCTTTTTGTCCCTCGGAGGGGAGACCCAGCACTTC
14	TRBJ1-5	many	TRBV19	NA	CASSIAGTGQPQHF	TGTGCCAGTAGTATAGCAGGGACGGGGCAGCCCCAGCATTTT
14	TRBJ1-5	NA	TRBV24-1	NA	CATSDPGSQETQHF	TGTGCCACCAGTGACCCGGGATCTCAAGAGACCCAGCATTTT
15	TRBJ2-2	many	TRBV19	NA	CASSGRDQGTGELFF	TGTGCCAGTAGTGGTCGGGACCAGGGGACCGGGGAGCTGTTTTTT
15	TRBJ1-1	few	TRBV18	NA	CASSPGGSVNTEAFF	TGTGCCAGCTCACCTGGGGGATCGGTGAACACTGAAGCTTTCTTT
15	TRBJ2-1	many	TRBV7-2	TRBD2	CASSSSGGVSHEQFF	TGTGCCAGCAGCTCAAGCGGGGGGGTTTCCCATGAGCAGTTCTTC
17	TRBJ2-1	many	TRBV7-9	TRBD2	CASSAPAGDFSYNEQFF	TGTGCCAGCAGCGCTCCAGCGGGAGATTTCTCCTACAATGAGCAGTTCTTC
14	TRBJ1-5	NA	TRBV25-1	NA	CACSGGDGNQPQHF	TGTGCCTGCAGTGGGGGTGATGGGAATCAGCCCCAGCATTTT
12	TRBJ2-4	NA	TRBV3-1	NA	CASRGPGDIQYF	TGTGCCTCCAGGGGCCCAGGGGACATTCAGTACTTC
15	TRBJ2-7	NA	TRBV7-2	NA	CASSPMGDDRYEQYF	TGTGCCAGCAGCCCGATGGGGGACGACAGATACGAGCAGTACTTC
17	TRBJ2-6	NA	TRBV29-1	NA	CSVEEYLAWSGANVLTF	TGCAGCGTTGAGGAGTATCTAGCGTGGTCTGGGGCCAACGTCCTGACTTTC
15	TRBJ1-6	many	TRBV28	NA	CASIPGGSYNSPLHF	TGTGCCAGCATCCCTGGGGGGTCCTATAATTCACCCCTCCACTTT
15	TRBJ1-6	NA	TRBV11-2	NA	CASSLVRPRNSPLHF	TGTGCCAGCAGCTTAGTTCGGCCAAGGAATTCACCCCTCCACTTT
13	TRBJ2-7	NA	TRBV5-4	NA	CASSWRDTYEQYF	TGTGCCAGCAGCTGGCGGGACACCTACGAGCAGTACTTC